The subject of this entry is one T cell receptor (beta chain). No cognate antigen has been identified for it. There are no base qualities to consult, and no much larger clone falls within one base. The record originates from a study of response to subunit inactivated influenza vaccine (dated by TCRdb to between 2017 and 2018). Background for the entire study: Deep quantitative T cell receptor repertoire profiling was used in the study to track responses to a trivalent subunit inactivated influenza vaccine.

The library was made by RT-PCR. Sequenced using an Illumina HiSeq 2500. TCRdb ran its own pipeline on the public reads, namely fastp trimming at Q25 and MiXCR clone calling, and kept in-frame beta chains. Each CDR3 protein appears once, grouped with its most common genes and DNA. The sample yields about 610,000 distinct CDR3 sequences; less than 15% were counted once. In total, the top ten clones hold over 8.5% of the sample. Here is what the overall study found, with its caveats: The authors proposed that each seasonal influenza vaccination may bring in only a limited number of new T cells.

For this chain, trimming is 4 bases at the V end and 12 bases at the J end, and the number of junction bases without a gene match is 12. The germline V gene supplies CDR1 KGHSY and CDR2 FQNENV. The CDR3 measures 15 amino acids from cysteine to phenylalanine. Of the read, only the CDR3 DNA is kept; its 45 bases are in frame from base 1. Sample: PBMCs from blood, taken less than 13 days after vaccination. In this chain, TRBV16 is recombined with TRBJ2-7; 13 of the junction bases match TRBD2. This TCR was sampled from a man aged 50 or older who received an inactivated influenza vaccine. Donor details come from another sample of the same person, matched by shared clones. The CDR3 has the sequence CASSPGTSGKSLPYF. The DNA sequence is TGTGCCAGCAGCCCCGGGACTAGCGGGAAGAGCTTACCGTACTTC.